Each of the 27 T cell receptor beta chains below was sequenced from the same sample in a study of cytomegalovirus exposure and HLA in healthy donors. The PCR contained 60 Vbeta and 13 Jbeta primers. Assay: immunoSEQ multiplex PCR; the TCRdb copy retains only in-frame clones and omits some. The sample lists around 200,000 clones; roughly 90% were seen once. Sequenced sample: PBMCs. The source of these receptors is a woman between 18 and 29 years old in good health and CMV-seronegative.

The chain combines TRBV25-1 with TRBJ2-2; maybe TRBD2 (5 bases). V was trimmed by 6 bases and J by 7 bases, leaving 6 bases between them. CDR3 length: 11 residues. Germline assignment: CDR1 MGHDK and CDR2 SYGVNS. In nucleotides, the CDR3 is TGTGCCAGCAGGGCGGGCGGGGAGCTGTTTTTT. This codes for CASRAGGELFF.

The chain combines TRBV9 with TRBJ1-2; D not certain. The CDR3 consists of 14 residues. The germline V gene encodes CDR1 SGDLS and CDR2 YYNGEE. V lost 6 bases, J lost 2 bases, and 14 bases lay in between. The CDR3, as DNA: TGTGCCAGCAACTCCTATCCGGGAAACTATGGCTACACCTTC. It codes for CASNSYPGNYGYTF.

The chain recombines TRBV7-2 with TRBJ2-5; 13 bases match TRBD2. Per germline, CDR1 SGHTA and CDR2 FQGNSA. CDR3 size: 18 residues. V trimming: 0 bases; J trimming: 5 bases; junction bases outside the gene matches: 9. This CDR3 reads CASSLARTSGSLGETQYF. CDR3 in DNA: TGTGCCAGCAGCTTAGCCCGGACTAGCGGGAGTCTGGGGGAGACCCAGTACTTC.

This sequence joins TRBV6-4 and TRBJ2-1, with TRBD2 identical over 11 bases. V dropped 0 bases and J dropped 7; count of bases not matched to a gene: 8. The germline V gene has CDR1 MRHNA and CDR2 SNTAGT. The CDR3 is 17 amino acids. CDR3 sequence: CASSDSGAASGGNEQFF. CDR3 DNA sequence: TGTGCCAGCAGTGACTCCGGGGCGGCTAGCGGGGGGAATGAGCAGTTCTTC.

This rearrangement joins TRBV19 to TRBJ2-2, with a tentative D call TRBD2 (6 bases). This CDR3 spans 18 amino acids. Deletions cut 1 base from V and 3 bases from J, with 18 bases between. The V gene's germline CDR1 is LNHDA and CDR2 SQIVND (reference sequence). CDR3 coding DNA: TGTGCCAGTAGTATAGTAGGCGGGATAATGTTGGACACCGGGGAGCTGTTTTTT. Residues: CASSIVGGIMLDTGELFF.

The chain carries TRBV19 and TRBJ1-5, with D hard to call. This CDR3 comprises 15 residues. The germline gives CDR1 LNHDA, CDR2 SQIVND (reference sequence). Deletions cut 3 bases from V and 1 base from J, with 10 bases between. The CDR3 DNA sequence: TGTGCCAGTAGTATTATGGACTTGAGCAATCAGCCCCAGCATTTT. This translates into CASSIMDLSNQPQHF.

The table lists this clone with a count of one. The J gene is TRBJ2-1, the V gene TRBV9; D call uncertain. Germline loops: CDR1 SGDLS, CDR2 YYNGEE. This CDR3 spans 12 amino acids. The V gene lost 3 bases and the J gene lost 10 bases, with 11 bases spanning the gap. In DNA, the CDR3 is TGTGCCAGCAGCGGCCTAGGAGCGGAGCAGTTCTTC. This gives the protein CASSGLGAEQFF.

The V and J genes are TRBV29-1 and TRBJ2-7, with TRBD2 identical over 7 bases. The CDR3 totals 16 residues. Germline values: CDR1 SQVTM, CDR2 ANQGSEA. V dropped 1 base and J dropped 2; count of bases not matched to a gene: 11. CDR3 sequence: CSVEGLVGGRAYEQYF. CDR3 sequence (DNA): TGCAGCGTTGAAGGTTTGGTGGGGGGGAGGGCCTACGAGCAGTACTTC.

CDR3 residues: CASSQDLGQGYGYTF. The CDR3 DNA reads as TGCGCCAGCAGCCAAGATCTTGGACAGGGGTATGGCTACACCTTC. This chain uses TRBV4-3 with TRBJ1-2; 9 bases map to TRBD1. The CDR3 runs to 15 residues. Germline values: CDR1 LGHNA, CDR2 YSLEER. The V segment lost 0 bases and the J segment 5 bases; nucleotides outside the gene matches: 4.

The chain recombines TRBV6-5 with TRBJ2-7; possible D gene TRBD2, 6 bases. Deletions cut 3 bases from V and 4 bases from J, with 10 bases between. This CDR3 contains 13 residues. The germline V gene has CDR1 MNHEY and CDR2 SVGAGI. DNA for the CDR3: TGTGCCAGCAGTTATTCTCGGGGGTACGAGCAGTACTTC. Translation: CASSYSRGYEQYF.

The chain links TRBV29-1 to TRBJ1-1, with D possibly matching TRBD1 (6 bases). Germline V gene lookup returns CDR1 SQVTM and CDR2 ANQGSEA. CDR3 length equals 12 residues. V lost 5 bases, J lost 3 bases, and 10 bases lay in between. In nucleotides, the CDR3 is TGCAGCGTTTACAGGGTGGACACTGAAGCTTTCTTT. Residues: CSVYRVDTEAFF.

About this clone: As the CDR3 is not closed by the conserved phenylalanine or tryptophan, this likely results from a read error. V usage is TRBV6-5 and J usage is TRBJ1-1, with a tentative D call TRBD1 (5 bases). CDR3 size: 15 residues. Germline CDR1 and CDR2: MNHEY and SVGAGI. CDR3 residues: CASSREPGGNTEAFL. Written as DNA, the CDR3 is TGTGCGAGTAGCCGAGAACCTGGGGGGAACACTGAAGCTTTCCTT.

This chain links TRBV6-5 with TRBJ1-5, with TRBD1 matching over 7 bases. The length of the CDR3 is 14 residues. Germline CDR1 reads MNHEY; CDR2 reads SVGAGI. Trimming removed 6 bases from V and 2 bases from J; junction bases left unmatched: 4. CDR3 region: CASSLGQGNQPQHF. The CDR3 nucleotides read TGTGCCAGCAGCCTTGGACAGGGCAATCAGCCCCAGCATTTT.

The genes are TRBV16 and TRBJ2-1, with D maybe TRBD1 (6 bases). Germline V gene data show CDR1 as KGHSY and CDR2 as FQNENV. The V gene lost 4 bases and the J gene lost 9 bases, with 22 bases spanning the gap. This CDR3 is built from 16 residues. The CDR3 spells CASSPTRLTGSGEQFF. In DNA form, the CDR3 reads TGTGCCAGCAGCCCTACCCGTCTTACAGGGAGTGGTGAGCAGTTCTTC.

This CDR3 is CASSSPSDGNSYEQYF. CDR3 DNA sequence: TGTGCCAGCAGTTCCCCCTCCGACGGGAACTCCTACGAGCAGTACTTC. The chain is built from TRBV6-5 and TRBJ2-7, with a possible D match to TRBD2 (5 bases). The CDR3 covers 16 residues. Trimming stripped 4 bases from V and 0 bases from J, with 16 bases between. Germline CDR1 MNHEY, CDR2 SVGAGI.

The V and J genes are TRBV11-3 and TRBJ2-1; D is unclear. Germline V gives CDR1 SGHNT, CDR2 YENEEA. Between the trimmed V and J ends, which lost 1 base and 5 bases, there was a span of 9 bases. The CDR3 has 14 residues. The DNA for the CDR3 is TGTGCCAGCAGCTTAGCCGGTCGAAACAATGAGCAGTTCTTC. It is translated as CASSLAGRNNEQFF.

The chain uses TRBV29-1 and TRBJ1-4; D call uncertain. The V and J ends lost 4 bases and 8 bases respectively, with 11 bases between them. Germline V lookup: CDR1 SQVTM, CDR2 ANQGSEA. The CDR3 loop spans 12 amino acids. CDR3 in amino acids: CSVGLTVEKLFF. CDR3 bases: TGCAGCGTTGGGTTAACGGTCGAAAAACTGTTTTTT.

The CDR3 loop reads CASYKPGQGYNEQFF. In DNA, the CDR3 is TGCGCCAGCTACAAACCGGGACAGGGGTACAATGAGCAGTTCTTC. The chain combines TRBV5-1 with TRBJ2-1, with 10 nucleotides matching TRBD1. The CDR3 extends over 15 amino acids. Germline CDR1 SGHRS, CDR2 YFSETQ. Unmatched junction bases numbered 8, after V lost 7 bases and J lost 4 bases.

The genes are TRBV6-1 and TRBJ2-7; D is ambiguous. Germline CDR1 is MNHNS and CDR2 is SASEGT. The CDR3 has 13 residues. V was shortened by 5 bases and J by 4 bases, with 12 bases between the two germline ends. CDR3 bases: TGTGCCAGCAGTACCGCCCGCAGGTACGAGCAGTACTTC. This encodes CASSTARRYEQYF.

The rearrangement uses TRBV7-9 and TRBJ1-5, with unresolved D. This CDR3 contains 14 residues. Germline lookup yields CDR1 SEHNR and CDR2 FQNEAQ (reference sequence). Deletions cut 1 base from V and 8 bases from J, with 12 bases between. The CDR3 sequence: CASSLGSGGEPQHF. CDR3 bases: TGTGCCAGCAGCTTAGGATCGGGAGGAGAGCCCCAGCATTTT.

This chain joins TRBV4-3 and TRBJ1-2, with 8 bases lining up with TRBD1. In germline, CDR1 is LGHNA, CDR2 YSLEER. The CDR3 contains 14 residues. The ends lost 2 bases at V and 8 bases at J; junction bases unmatched: 7. For the CDR3, the DNA is TGCGCCAGCAGCCAACCGACAGGGGTTGGAGGCTACACCTTC. It yields the protein CASSQPTGVGGYTF.

V is TRBV5-1 and J is TRBJ2-5; D remains ambiguous. The V end was cut by 0 bases, the J end by 5 bases, with 8 bases between. The CDR3 has 13 residues. The V gene's germline CDR1 is SGHRS and CDR2 YFSETQ. The CDR3 protein is CASSLVTGETQYF. The CDR3 bases are TGCGCCAGCAGCTTGGTTACCGGGGAGACCCAGTACTTC.

J is TRBJ1-4 and V is TRBV5-5; no reliable D call. The CDR3 runs 16 residues. Germline-derived CDR1 and CDR2 are SGHKS and YYEKEE (reference sequence). With 2 bases removed from V and 0 bases from J, the gap between germline ends came to 11 bases. Here the CDR3 DNA reads TGTGCCAGCAGCTTAGTGGGCCCCGCAACTAATGAAAAACTGTTTTTT. This codes for CASSLVGPATNEKLFF.

This clone was seen just once. The chain combines TRBV11-2 with TRBJ2-7, with a possible D match to TRBD2 (5 bases). This CDR3 is built from 13 residues. V was cut by 7 bases and J by 4 bases, with 14 bases left in between. Germline values: CDR1 SGHAT, CDR2 FQNNGV. The CDR3 sequence: CASNGIDPYEQYF. CDR3 nucleotide sequence: TGTGCCAGCAACGGGATTGACCCTTACGAGCAGTACTTC. The full variable domain, its missing parts supplied by reference TRBV11-2 and TRBJ2-7, is EAGVAQSPRYKIIEKRQSVAFWCNPISGHATLYWYQQILGQGPKLLIQFQNNGVVDDSQLPKDRFSAERLKGVDSTLKIQPAKLEDSAVYLCASNGIDPYEQYFGPGTRLTVT.

J is TRBJ2-5 and V is TRBV11-3, with a possible D match to TRBD2 (5 bases). CDR1 is SGHNT, CDR2 YENEEA, per germline. The germline V and J ends were trimmed by 5 bases and 2 bases, with 30 bases remaining between them. The CDR3 is 20 residues long. The CDR3 bases are TGTGCCAGCAGCCCTAGCCCCTTCCGCAGGCCCTTCCCGTCACAAGAGACCCAGTACTTC. It translates to CASSPSPFRRPFPSQETQYF.

The rearrangement links TRBV29-1 to TRBJ1-1; D possibly corresponds to TRBD1 (5 bases). The V gene lost 5 bases and the J gene lost 5 bases, with 21 bases spanning the gap. CDR1 is SQVTM and CDR2 is ANQGSEA in the germline V gene. CDR3 length: 15 residues. The DNA of the CDR3 is TGCAGCGTTCCTCGACAGCCGGGGGGGAGGACTGAAGCTTTCTTT. Amino acid sequence: CSVPRQPGGRTEAFF.

This rearrangement joins TRBV13 to TRBJ2-1; TRBD1 is a possible D gene (5 bases). Germline CDR1 reads PRHDT; CDR2 reads FYEKMQ (reference sequence). V gave up 5 bases and J gave up 6 bases, with 17 bases separating them. CDR3 size: 15 residues. The CDR3 spells CASSRPGHLGNEQFF. The CDR3 DNA is TGTGCCAGCAGCCGCCCCGGACACTTAGGCAATGAGCAGTTCTTC.